The source of this T cell receptor (beta chain) is a study of T cell repertoires and HLA-DP antigens. For the study at large: Transduced HeLa cells presented HLA-DP to CD4+ T cells.

This clone was counted a few times. The antigen remains undetermined. Germline values: CDR1 SGHNT, CDR2 YYREEE (reference sequence). V lost 1 base and J lost 6, with 4 bases in between. The length of the CDR3 is 11 residues. Overall study findings and caveats: Naive and memory CD4+ cells were analysed together, not apart.

Profiled with immunoSEQ multiplex PCR; TCRdb holds only in-frame clones, not every one. The table includes around 90,000 clones, roughly nine tenths detected once. The receptor comes from a man aged 50 to 59 in good health and CMV-seronegative. Sequencing was done on a sample of CD4+ T cells from PBMCs. The gene calls are TRBV5-4 and TRBJ1-1; D is unresolved. CDR3 sequence: CASSLNSEAFF. In DNA, the CDR3 is TGTGCCAGCAGCTTGAATTCTGAAGCTTTCTTT.